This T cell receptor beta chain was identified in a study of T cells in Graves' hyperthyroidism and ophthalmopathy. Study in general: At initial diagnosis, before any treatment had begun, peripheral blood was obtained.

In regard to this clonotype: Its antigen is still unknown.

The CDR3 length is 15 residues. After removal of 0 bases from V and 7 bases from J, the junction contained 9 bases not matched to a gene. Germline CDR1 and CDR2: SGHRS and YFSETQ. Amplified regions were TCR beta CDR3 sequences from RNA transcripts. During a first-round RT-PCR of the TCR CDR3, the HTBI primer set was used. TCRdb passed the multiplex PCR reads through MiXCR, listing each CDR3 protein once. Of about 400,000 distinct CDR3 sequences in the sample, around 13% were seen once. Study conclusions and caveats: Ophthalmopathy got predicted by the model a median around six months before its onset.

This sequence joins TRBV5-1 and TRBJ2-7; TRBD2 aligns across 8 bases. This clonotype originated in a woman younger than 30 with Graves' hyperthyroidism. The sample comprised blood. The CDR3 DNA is TGCGCCAGCAGCTTGGAGGGACTAGTCCCAGGGGAGCAGTACTTC. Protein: CASSLEGLVPGEQYF.